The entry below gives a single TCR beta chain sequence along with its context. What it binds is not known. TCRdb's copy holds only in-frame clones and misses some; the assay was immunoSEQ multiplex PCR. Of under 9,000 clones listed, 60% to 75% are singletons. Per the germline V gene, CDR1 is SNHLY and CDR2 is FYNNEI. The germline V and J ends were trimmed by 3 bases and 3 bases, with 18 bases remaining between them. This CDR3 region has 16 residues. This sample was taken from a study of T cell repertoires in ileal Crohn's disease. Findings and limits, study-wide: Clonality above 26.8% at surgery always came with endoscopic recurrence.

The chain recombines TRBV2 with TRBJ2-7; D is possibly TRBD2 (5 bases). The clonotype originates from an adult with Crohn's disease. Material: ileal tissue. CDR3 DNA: TGTGCCAGCAGTGAGACTACCAGCGTCGGCCTCTACGAGCAGTACTTC. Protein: CASSETTSVGLYEQYF.